The 26 T cell receptor beta chains in this list originate from one sample, sequenced in a study of cytomegalovirus exposure and HLA in healthy donors. The PCR employed 60 Vbeta primers together with 13 Jbeta primers. Profiled with immunoSEQ multiplex PCR; TCRdb holds only in-frame clones, not every one. Its table records approximately 96,000 clones. Sample: PBMCs. These TCRs come from a girl aged 5-17 years in good health and CMV-seropositive.

The chain uses TRBV29-1 and TRBJ1-2; tentatively, D is TRBD1 (5 bases). CDR1 is SQVTM, CDR2 ANQGSEA, per germline. The V gene lost 4 bases and the J gene lost 4 bases, with 10 bases spanning the gap. This CDR3 contains 12 residues. DNA for the CDR3: TGCAGCGTTGTTGGGGGGGGCTATGGCTACACCTTC. This gives the protein CSVVGGGYGYTF. Together with reference TRBV29-1 and TRBJ1-2, the CDR3 gives the full variable domain: SAVISQKPSRDICQRGTSLTIQCQVDSQVTMMFWYRQQPGQSLTLIATANQGSEATYESGFVIDKFPISRPNLTFSTLTVSNMSPEDSSIYLCSVVGGGYGYTFGSGTRLTVV.

The J gene is TRBJ1-1, the V gene TRBV25-1; D call uncertain. This CDR3 is built from 13 residues. With 6 bases removed from V and 3 bases from J, the gap between germline ends came to 11 bases. Germline-derived CDR1 and CDR2 are MGHDK and SYGVNS. In nucleotides, the CDR3 is TGTGCCAGCAGCCTCCGCGGTGACACTGAAGCTTTCTTT. It encodes CASSLRGDTEAFF.

The CDR3 spells CASSLGVNSGNTIYF. CDR3 nucleotides: TGTGCCAGCAGCCTCGGGGTAAACTCTGGAAACACCATATATTTT. The chain uses TRBV5-6 and TRBJ1-3; D is ambiguous. V lost 4 bases to trimming and J lost 0 bases, with 11 bases between them. This CDR3 has 15 residues. CDR1 is SGHDT and CDR2 is YYEEEE in the germline V gene.

V gene TRBV7-2 combines with J gene TRBJ1-1, with D unclear. V was trimmed by 1 base and J by 5 bases, leaving 11 bases between them. This CDR3 is 14 amino acids long. Germline V CDR1 and CDR2: SGHTA, FQGNSA. The CDR3 nucleotides read TGTGCCAGCAGCTTAGGGCGCCCGGGAACTGAAGCTTTCTTT. Protein: CASSLGRPGTEAFF.

The V and J genes are TRBV7-2 and TRBJ1-2; TRBD1 agrees at 7 bases. The CDR3 is 16 amino acids. With 1 base clipped from V and 2 bases from J, the junction kept 7 bases outside the gene matches. Germline lookup yields CDR1 SGHTA and CDR2 FQGNSA. Here the CDR3 reads CASSLGRPGGNYGYTF. In nucleotides, the CDR3 is TGTGCCAGCAGCTTAGGTCGCCCAGGGGGAAACTATGGCTACACCTTC.

V usage is TRBV4-2 and J usage is TRBJ1-1; 9 positions agree with TRBD1. This CDR3 is 14 amino acids long. Germline V gene lookup returns CDR1 LGHNA and CDR2 YNFKEQ. Trimming cost V 8 bases and J 2 bases; bases outside gene matches: 6. CDR3: CASGWTGANTEAFF. In DNA form, the CDR3 reads TGTGCCAGCGGCTGGACAGGGGCTAACACTGAAGCTTTCTTT.

For the CDR3, the DNA is TGTGCCATCAATACTCCGACAGGAGAATATGGCTACACCTTC. This sequence encodes CAINTPTGEYGYTF. The V gene is TRBV10-3, the J gene TRBJ1-2, with D tentatively TRBD1 (6 bases). CDR3 size: 14 residues. Germline V gene data show CDR1 as ENHRY and CDR2 as SYGVKD. Trimming removed 7 bases at V and 5 bases at J, with 17 bases between.

For the CDR3, the DNA is TGTGCCAGCAGTTATGACACCTACGAGCAGTACGTC. The encoded protein is CASSYDTYEQYV. V gene TRBV6-6 combines with J gene TRBJ2-7; D is unresolved. V was cut by 3 bases and J by 2 bases, with 5 bases left in between. Looked up from germline, CDR1 is MNHNY and CDR2 is SVGAGI (reference sequence). The CDR3 contains 12 residues.

The chain has TRBV29-1 and TRBJ1-1; weak D call: TRBD1 (5 bases). Germline assignment: CDR1 SQVTM and CDR2 ANQGSEA. The CDR3 has 12 amino acids. Trimming took off 6 bases at V and 1 base at J, with 9 bases between the two ends. The CDR3 coding sequence is TGCAGCGTGGAAACAGGGAACACTGAAGCTTTCTTT. It encodes CSVETGNTEAFF. Supplemented by reference TRBV29-1 and TRBJ1-1, the full variable domain reads SAVISQKPSRDICQRGTSLTIQCQVDSQVTMMFWYRQQPGQSLTLIATANQGSEATYESGFVIDKFPISRPNLTFSTLTVSNMSPEDSSIYLCSVETGNTEAFFGQGTRLTVV.

This chain joins TRBV5-6 and TRBJ1-4, with D possibly being TRBD1 (6 bases). V shed 1 base and J shed 6 bases, with 10 bases lying between them. There are 14 residues in the CDR3. CDR1 and CDR2 from the germline V gene are SGHDT and YYEEEE. The CDR3 loop reads CASSLLSGDEKLFF. The DNA for the CDR3 is TGTGCCAGCAGCTTGTTGTCAGGGGATGAAAAACTGTTTTTT.

The genes are TRBV5-1 and TRBJ1-6; no clear D gene. V lost 5 bases to trimming and J lost 0 bases, with 9 bases between them. The CDR3 has 15 amino acids. CDR1 is SGHRS, CDR2 YFSETQ, per germline. CDR3 loop: CASSVGSSYNSPLHF. The CDR3 DNA reads as TGCGCCAGCAGTGTGGGGAGCTCCTATAATTCACCCCTCCACTTT.

CDR3 nucleotides: TGTGCCAGTACCCCAGCAGACAGGACGAACACTGAAGCTTTCTTT. Protein: CASTPADRTNTEAFF. The V call is TRBV19, the J call TRBJ1-1, with TRBD1 as a possible D gene (6 bases). Germline V lookup: CDR1 LNHDA, CDR2 SQIVND (reference sequence). This CDR3 spans 15 amino acids. V was trimmed by 7 bases and J by 1 base, leaving 16 bases between them.

The chain carries TRBV19 and TRBJ2-3; tentative D call: TRBD1 (5 bases). The germline V gene has CDR1 LNHDA and CDR2 SQIVND (reference sequence). This CDR3 is built from 17 residues. V gave up 3 bases and J gave up 3 bases, with 19 bases separating them. CDR3 DNA: TGTGCCAGTAGTATGGGGCGACTCCAAAGCAGGACAGATACGCAGTATTTT. Translating gives CASSMGRLQSRTDTQYF.

The chain combines TRBV7-9 with TRBJ1-1; 7 bases align to TRBD1. The germline CDR1 and CDR2 sequences are SEHNR and FQNEAQ (reference sequence). This CDR3 is 13 amino acids long. The junction had 6 bases not matched to a gene; V was cut back by 10 bases and J by 1 base. CDR3 coding DNA: TGTGCCACCGGCGACAGGGCGAACACTGAAGCTTTCTTT. Encoded protein: CATGDRANTEAFF.

The chain uses TRBV19 and TRBJ1-6; 10 bases line up with TRBD1. The V and J ends lost 5 bases and 9 bases, in that order; junction bases with no gene match: 7. The CDR3 totals 15 residues. The germline V gene has CDR1 LNHDA and CDR2 SQIVND (reference sequence). CDR3 sequence (DNA): TGTGCCAGTAGTCTATACGGACAGGGGGGTTCACCCCTCCACTTT. This sequence encodes CASSLYGQGGSPLHF.

As concerns this clone: One end of the junction does not line up with germline, which may come from a read error. The J gene is TRBJ2-2, the V gene TRBV19; TRBD1 matches at 8 bases. The V gene's germline CDR1 is LNHDA and CDR2 SQIVND (reference sequence). The CDR3 sequence is 17 residues long. CDR3: CVSSRGQGAPDTGELFF. In nucleotides, the CDR3 is TGTGTCAGTAGTCGGGGGCAGGGGGCCCCAGACACCGGGGAGCTGTTTTTT.

V gene TRBV7-9 combines with J gene TRBJ1-2; tentatively, D is TRBD1 (6 bases). The CDR3 consists of 14 residues. The germline V gene encodes CDR1 SEHNR and CDR2 FQNEAQ (reference sequence). Trimming removed 4 bases from V and 0 bases from J, with 9 bases in between. This chain's CDR3 is CASSSTGANYGYTF. CDR3 nucleotide sequence: TGTGCCAGCAGCTCGACAGGAGCTAACTATGGCTACACCTTC.

J is TRBJ2-1 and V is TRBV4-2, with 9 bases that match TRBD1. CDR3 length: 15 amino acids. The ends lost 1 base at V and 5 bases at J; junction bases unmatched: 3. The germline V gene encodes CDR1 LGHNA and CDR2 YNFKEQ. This CDR3 reads CASSQAGTGNNEQFF. Here the CDR3 DNA reads TGTGCCAGCAGCCAAGCCGGGACAGGGAACAATGAGCAGTTCTTC.

The chain couples TRBV1 to TRBJ1-1; the D call TRBD1 from the table was never checked on the DNA. TRBV1 is a recognized pseudogene. The CDR3 loop spans 17 amino acids. CDR3 amino acids: CTLKRRQGMGLNTEAFF. CDR3 sequence (DNA): TGCACCCTTAAAAGAAGGCAGGGGATGGGGCTGAACACTGAAGCTTTCTTT.

The chain recombines TRBV9 with TRBJ2-3; D is possibly TRBD2 (7 bases). Germline V lookup: CDR1 SGDLS, CDR2 YYNGEE. Deletions cut 4 bases from V and 0 bases from J, with 15 bases between. The CDR3 sequence is 16 residues long. CDR3 amino acids: CASSSRGGGSTDTQYF. In DNA form, the CDR3 reads TGTGCCAGCAGCTCCCGAGGGGGGGGGAGCACAGATACGCAGTATTTT.

This rearrangement joins TRBV6-1 to TRBJ1-1; the match to TRBD1 covers 8 bases. The germline CDR1 and CDR2 sequences are MNHNS and SASEGT. Trimming took 2 bases from V and 7 from J; bases not matched to a gene: 9. CDR3 length: 15 residues. The CDR3 is CASSEWTGSLVEAFF. The CDR3 nucleotides are TGTGCCAGCAGTGAATGGACAGGGTCATTGGTTGAAGCTTTCTTT.

The chain employs TRBV5-6 and TRBJ2-5; possible D gene TRBD2, 6 bases. V was cut by 4 bases and J by 4 bases, with 8 bases left in between. Germline V CDR1 and CDR2: SGHDT, YYEEEE. CDR3 length: 12 residues. In DNA, the CDR3 is TGTGCCAGCAGCCAGGGAGGAGAGACCCAGTACTTC. It encodes CASSQGGETQYF.

The chain carries TRBV13 and TRBJ2-3; 9 bases are a match to TRBD2. The CDR3 has 15 amino acids. Germline V CDR1 and CDR2: PRHDT, FYEKMQ (reference sequence). After removal of 5 bases from V and 6 bases from J, the junction contained 9 bases not matched to a gene. CDR3 loop: CASSRRGGLGDTQYF. As DNA, the CDR3 is TGTGCCAGCAGCAGGCGGGGGGGTTTAGGCGATACGCAGTATTTT. Full variable domain (remainder filled in from reference TRBV13 and TRBJ2-3): AAGVIQSPRHLIKEKRETATLKCYPIPRHDTVYWYQQGPGQDPQFLISFYEKMQSDKGSIPDRFSAQQFSDYHSELNMSSLELGDSALYFCASSRRGGLGDTQYFGPGTRLTVL.

This chain links TRBV4-2 with TRBJ2-3, with D possibly matching TRBD1 (6 bases). Germline V gives CDR1 LGHNA, CDR2 YNFKEQ. This CDR3 is 16 amino acids long. V gave up 0 bases and J gave up 6 bases, with 16 bases separating them. This CDR3 is CASSQETGFSPDTQYF. In DNA, the CDR3 is TGTGCCAGCAGCCAAGAAACAGGGTTTTCTCCGGATACGCAGTATTTT.

This chain uses TRBV4-3 with TRBJ2-5, with 7 nucleotides matching TRBD2. CDR3 length: 14 amino acids. V was clipped by 6 bases and J by 5 bases; unmatched bases: 9. Germline-derived CDR1 and CDR2 are LGHNA and YSLEER. The CDR3, as DNA: TGCGCCAGCAGTCCCCCTCCCGGGAGGGAGACCCAGTACTTC. It translates to CASSPPPGRETQYF.

The chain links TRBV4-3 to TRBJ1-1; D possibly corresponds to TRBD1 (6 bases). The V gene lost 0 bases and the J gene lost 3 bases, with 14 bases spanning the gap. Germline V gene lookup returns CDR1 LGHNA and CDR2 YSLEER. This CDR3 is built from 16 residues. The DNA of the CDR3 is TGCGCCAGCAGCCAAGACCTACAGGGTCGGGACACTGAAGCTTTCTTT. Protein sequence: CASSQDLQGRDTEAFF.